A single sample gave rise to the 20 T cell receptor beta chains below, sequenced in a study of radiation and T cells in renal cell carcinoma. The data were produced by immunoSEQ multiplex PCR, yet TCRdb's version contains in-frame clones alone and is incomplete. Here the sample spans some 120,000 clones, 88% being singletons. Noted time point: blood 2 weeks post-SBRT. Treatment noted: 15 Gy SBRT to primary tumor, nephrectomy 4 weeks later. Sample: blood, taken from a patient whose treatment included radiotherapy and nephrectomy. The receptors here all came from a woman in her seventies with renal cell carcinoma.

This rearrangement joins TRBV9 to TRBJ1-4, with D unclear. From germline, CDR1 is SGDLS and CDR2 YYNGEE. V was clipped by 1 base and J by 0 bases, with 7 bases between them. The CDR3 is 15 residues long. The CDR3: CASSVSLATNEKLFF. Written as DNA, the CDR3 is TGTGCCAGCAGCGTAAGCCTTGCAACTAATGAAAAACTGTTTTTT.

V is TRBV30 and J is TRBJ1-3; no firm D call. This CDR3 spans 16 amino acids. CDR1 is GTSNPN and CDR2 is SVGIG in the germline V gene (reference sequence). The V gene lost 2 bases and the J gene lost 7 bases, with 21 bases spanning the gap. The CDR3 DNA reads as TGTGCCTGGAGTCAAAACCAGCCCCCCTCGGGCAACACCATATATTTT. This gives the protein CAWSQNQPPSGNTIYF.

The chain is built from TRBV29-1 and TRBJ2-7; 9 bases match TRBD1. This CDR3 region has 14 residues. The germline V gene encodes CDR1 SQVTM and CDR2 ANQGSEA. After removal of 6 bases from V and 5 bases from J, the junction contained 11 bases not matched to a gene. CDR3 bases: TGCAGCGTAAAAAACCGGGACAGGGTGGACGAGCAGTACTTC. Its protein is CSVKNRDRVDEQYF.

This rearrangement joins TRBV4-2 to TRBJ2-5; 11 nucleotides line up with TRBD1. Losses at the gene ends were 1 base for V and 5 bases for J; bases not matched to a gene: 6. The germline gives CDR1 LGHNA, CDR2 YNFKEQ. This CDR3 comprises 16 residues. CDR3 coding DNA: TGTGCCAGCAGCCAAGCAGGACAGGGGGCTGGGGAGACCCAGTACTTC. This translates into CASSQAGQGAGETQYF.

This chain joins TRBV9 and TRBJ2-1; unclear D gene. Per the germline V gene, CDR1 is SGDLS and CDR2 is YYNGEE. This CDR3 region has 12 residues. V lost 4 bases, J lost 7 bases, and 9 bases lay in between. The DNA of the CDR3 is TGTGCCAGCAGCATTCAAGGGAATGAGCAGTTCTTC. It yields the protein CASSIQGNEQFF.

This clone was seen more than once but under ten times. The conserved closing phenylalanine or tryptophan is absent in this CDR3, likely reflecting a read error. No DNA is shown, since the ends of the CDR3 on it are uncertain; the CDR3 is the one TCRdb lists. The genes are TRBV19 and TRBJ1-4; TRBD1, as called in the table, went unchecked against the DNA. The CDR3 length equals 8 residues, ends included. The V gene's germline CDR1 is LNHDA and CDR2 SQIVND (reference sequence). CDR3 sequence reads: CASSTSRQ.

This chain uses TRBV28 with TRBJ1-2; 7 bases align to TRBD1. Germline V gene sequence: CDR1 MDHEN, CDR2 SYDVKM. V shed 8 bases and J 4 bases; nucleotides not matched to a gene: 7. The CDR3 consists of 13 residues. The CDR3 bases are TGTGCCAGCTGGGGACAGCGAGCCTATGGCTACACCTTC. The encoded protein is CASWGQRAYGYTF.

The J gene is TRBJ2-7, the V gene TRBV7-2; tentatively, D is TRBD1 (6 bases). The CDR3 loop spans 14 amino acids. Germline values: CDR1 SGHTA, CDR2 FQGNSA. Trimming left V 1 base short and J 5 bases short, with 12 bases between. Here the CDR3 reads CASSLGLDSHEQYF. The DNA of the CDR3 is TGTGCCAGCAGCTTAGGCTTGGACAGCCACGAGCAGTACTTC. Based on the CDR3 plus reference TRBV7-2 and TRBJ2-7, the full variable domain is GAGVSQSPSNKVTEKGKDVELRCDPISGHTALYWYRQSLGQGLEFLIYFQGNSAPDKSGLPSDRFSAERTGGSVSTLTIQRTQQEDSAVYLCASSLGLDSHEQYFGPGTRLTVT.

The CDR3 loop reads CASRRREQFF. The CDR3 nucleotides read TGTGCCAGCAGGCGTCGTGAGCAGTTCTTC. The chain has TRBV2 and TRBJ2-1; D gene unclear. CDR3 length: 10 amino acids. Per the germline V gene, CDR1 is SNHLY and CDR2 is FYNNEI. V dropped 6 bases and J dropped 9 bases, with 6 bases sitting between them.

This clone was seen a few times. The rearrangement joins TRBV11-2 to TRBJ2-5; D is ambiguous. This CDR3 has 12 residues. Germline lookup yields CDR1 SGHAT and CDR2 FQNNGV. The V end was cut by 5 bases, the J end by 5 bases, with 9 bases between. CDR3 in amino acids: CASSPNWETQYF. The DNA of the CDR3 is TGTGCCAGCAGCCCGAACTGGGAGACCCAGTACTTC.

This chain's CDR3 is CASSIVRGALYGYTF. The CDR3, as DNA: TGTGCCAGTAGTATCGTCAGGGGCGCGTTATATGGCTACACCTTC. This chain links TRBV19 with TRBJ1-2, with D possibly being TRBD1 (6 bases). In germline, CDR1 is LNHDA, CDR2 SQIVND (reference sequence). The CDR3 is made up of 15 amino acids. The V end lost 3 bases, the J end lost 5 bases, and 16 bases lay between the germline ends.

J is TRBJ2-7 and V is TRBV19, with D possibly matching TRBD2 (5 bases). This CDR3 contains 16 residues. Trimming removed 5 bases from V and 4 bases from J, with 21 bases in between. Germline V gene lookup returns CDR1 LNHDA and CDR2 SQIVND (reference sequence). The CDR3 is CASSSPLRGSGYEQYF. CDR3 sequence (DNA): TGTGCCAGTAGTTCCCCCCTCCGGGGTTCAGGATACGAGCAGTACTTC.

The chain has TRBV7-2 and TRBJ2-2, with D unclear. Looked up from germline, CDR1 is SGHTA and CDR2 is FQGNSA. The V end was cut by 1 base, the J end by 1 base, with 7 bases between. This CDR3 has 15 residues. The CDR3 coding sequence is TGTGCCAGCAGCTTAGGGTGGGTGAACACCGGGGAGCTGTTTTTT. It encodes CASSLGWVNTGELFF.

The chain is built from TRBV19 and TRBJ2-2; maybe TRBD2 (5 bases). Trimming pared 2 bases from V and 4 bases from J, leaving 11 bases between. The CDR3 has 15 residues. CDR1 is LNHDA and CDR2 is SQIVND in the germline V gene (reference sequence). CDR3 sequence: CASSITGRRTGELFF. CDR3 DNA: TGTGCCAGTAGTATAACGGGGAGACGCACCGGGGAGCTGTTTTTT.

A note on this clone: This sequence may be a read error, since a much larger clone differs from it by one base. CDR3 region: CASSLDFTGELFF. The CDR3 DNA is TGCGCCAGCAGCTTGGACTTCACCGGGGAGCTGTTTTTT. J is TRBJ2-2 and V is TRBV5-1; D not resolved. The V end lost 0 bases, the J end lost 4 bases, and 4 bases lay between the germline ends. This CDR3 comprises 13 residues. CDR1 is SGHRS, CDR2 YFSETQ, per germline. Using reference TRBV5-1 and TRBJ2-2 for the parts outside the CDR3, the full variable domain is KAGVTQTPRYLIKTRGQQVTLSCSPISGHRSVSWYQQTPGQGLQFLFEYFSETQRNKGNFPGRFSGRQFSNSRSEMNVSTLELGDSALYLCASSLDFTGELFFGEGSRLTVL.

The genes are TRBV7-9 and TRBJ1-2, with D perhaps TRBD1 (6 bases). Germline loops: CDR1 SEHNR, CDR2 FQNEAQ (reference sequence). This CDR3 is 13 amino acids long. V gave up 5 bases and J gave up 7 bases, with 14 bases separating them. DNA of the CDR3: TGTGCCAGCAGCCAGGGGTTCAGGGGTGGCTACACCTTC. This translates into CASSQGFRGGYTF.

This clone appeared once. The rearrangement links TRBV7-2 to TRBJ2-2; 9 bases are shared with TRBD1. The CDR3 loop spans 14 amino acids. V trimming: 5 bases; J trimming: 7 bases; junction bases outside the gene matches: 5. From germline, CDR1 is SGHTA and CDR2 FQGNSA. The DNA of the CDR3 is TGTGCCAGCAGCCCGGGACAGGGCCTCGGGGAGCTGTTTTTT. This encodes CASSPGQGLGELFF.

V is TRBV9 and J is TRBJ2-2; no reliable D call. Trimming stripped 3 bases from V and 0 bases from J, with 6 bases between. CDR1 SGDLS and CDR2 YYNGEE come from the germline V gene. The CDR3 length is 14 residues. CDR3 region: CASSARTNTGELFF. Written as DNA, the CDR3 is TGTGCCAGCAGCGCCAGGACGAACACCGGGGAGCTGTTTTTT.

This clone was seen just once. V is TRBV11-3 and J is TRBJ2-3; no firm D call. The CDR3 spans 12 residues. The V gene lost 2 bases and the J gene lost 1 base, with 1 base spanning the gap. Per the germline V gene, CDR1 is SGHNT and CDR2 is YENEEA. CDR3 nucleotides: TGTGCCAGCAGCTTACGCACAGATACGCAGTATTTT. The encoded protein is CASSLRTDTQYF. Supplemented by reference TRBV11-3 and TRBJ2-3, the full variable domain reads EAGVVQSPRYKIIEKKQPVAFWCNPISGHNTLYWYLQNLGQGPELLIRYENEEAVDDSQLPKDRFSAERLKGVDSTLKIQPAELGDSAVYLCASSLRTDTQYFGPGTRLTVL.

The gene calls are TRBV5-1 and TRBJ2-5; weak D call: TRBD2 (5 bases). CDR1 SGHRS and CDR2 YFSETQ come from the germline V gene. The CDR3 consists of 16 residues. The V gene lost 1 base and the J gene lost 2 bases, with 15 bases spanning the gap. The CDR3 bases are TGCGCCAGCAGCTTGCGGATCTGGCGGGTGCAAGAGACCCAGTACTTC. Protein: CASSLRIWRVQETQYF.